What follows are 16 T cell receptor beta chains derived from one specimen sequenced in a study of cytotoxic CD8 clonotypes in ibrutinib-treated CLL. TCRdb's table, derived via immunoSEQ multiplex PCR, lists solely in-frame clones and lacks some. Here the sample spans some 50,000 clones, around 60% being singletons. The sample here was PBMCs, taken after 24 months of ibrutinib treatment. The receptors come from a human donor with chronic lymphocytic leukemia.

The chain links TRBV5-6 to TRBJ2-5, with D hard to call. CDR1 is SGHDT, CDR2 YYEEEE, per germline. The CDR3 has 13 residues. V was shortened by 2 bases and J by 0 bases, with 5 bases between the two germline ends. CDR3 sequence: CASSFTNQETQYF. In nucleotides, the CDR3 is TGTGCCAGCAGCTTCACCAACCAAGAGACCCAGTACTTC.

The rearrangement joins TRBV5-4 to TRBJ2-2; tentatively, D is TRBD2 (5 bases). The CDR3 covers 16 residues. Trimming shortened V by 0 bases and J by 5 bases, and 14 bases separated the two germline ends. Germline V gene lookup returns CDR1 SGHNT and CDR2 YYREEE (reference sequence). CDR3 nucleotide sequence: TGTGCCAGCAGCTTGGTCGGGAAGCGATGGACCGGGGAGCTGTTTTTT. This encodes CASSLVGKRWTGELFF.

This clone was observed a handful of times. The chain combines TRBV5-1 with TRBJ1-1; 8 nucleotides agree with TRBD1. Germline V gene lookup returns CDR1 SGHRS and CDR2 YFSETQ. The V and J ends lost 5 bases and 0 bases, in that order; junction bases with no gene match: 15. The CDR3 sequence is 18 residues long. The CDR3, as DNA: TGCGCCAGCAGACCGTCGCAGGGGGCTAGAATGATGAACACTGAAGCTTTCTTT. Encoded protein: CASRPSQGARMMNTEAFF.

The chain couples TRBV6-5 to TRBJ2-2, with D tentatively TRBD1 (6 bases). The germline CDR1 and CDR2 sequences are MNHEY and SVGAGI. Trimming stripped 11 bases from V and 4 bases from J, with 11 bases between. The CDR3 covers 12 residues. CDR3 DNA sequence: TGTGCCCTCTGGGGGCGCACCGGGGAGCTGTTTTTT. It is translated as CALWGRTGELFF.

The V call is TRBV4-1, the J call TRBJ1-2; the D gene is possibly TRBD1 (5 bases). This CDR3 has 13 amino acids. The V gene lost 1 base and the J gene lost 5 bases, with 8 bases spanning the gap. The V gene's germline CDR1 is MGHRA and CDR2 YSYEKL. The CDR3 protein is CASSQGQNYGYTF. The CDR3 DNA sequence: TGCGCCAGCAGCCAAGGACAGAATTATGGCTACACCTTC.

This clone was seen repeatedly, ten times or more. The CDR3 region is CASSISDYGYTF. CDR3 DNA: TGTGCCAGCAGCATCTCAGACTATGGCTACACCTTC. The chain couples TRBV5-4 to TRBJ1-2; D is ambiguous. The CDR3 covers 12 residues. V lost 4 bases and J 3 bases, leaving 7 bases between the germline ends. The germline V gene encodes CDR1 SGHNT and CDR2 YYREEE (reference sequence).

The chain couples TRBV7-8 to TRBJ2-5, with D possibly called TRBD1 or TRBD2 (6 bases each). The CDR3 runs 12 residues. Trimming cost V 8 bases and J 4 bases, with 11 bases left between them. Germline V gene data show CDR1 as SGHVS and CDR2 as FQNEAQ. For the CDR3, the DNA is TGTGCCAGCGGCGGAGGGGGAGAGACCCAGTACTTC. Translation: CASGGGGETQYF.

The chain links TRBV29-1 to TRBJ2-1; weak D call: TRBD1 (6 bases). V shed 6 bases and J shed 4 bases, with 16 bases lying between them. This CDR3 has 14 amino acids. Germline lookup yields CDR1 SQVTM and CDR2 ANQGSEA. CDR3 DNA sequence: TGCAGCGTGCTTCCGGACAGAGGTTACAATGAGCAGTTCTTC. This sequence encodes CSVLPDRGYNEQFF.

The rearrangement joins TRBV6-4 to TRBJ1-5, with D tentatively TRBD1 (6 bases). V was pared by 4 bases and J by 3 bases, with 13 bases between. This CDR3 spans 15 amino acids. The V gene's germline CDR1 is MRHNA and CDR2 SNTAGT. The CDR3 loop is CASSVEGGYNQPQHF. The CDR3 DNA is TGTGCCAGCAGTGTAGAGGGGGGTTACAATCAGCCCCAGCATTTT.

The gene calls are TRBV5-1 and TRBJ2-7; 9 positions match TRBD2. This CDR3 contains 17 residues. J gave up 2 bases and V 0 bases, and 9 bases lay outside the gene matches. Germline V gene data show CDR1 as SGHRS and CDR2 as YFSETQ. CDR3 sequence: CASSLGSGSGPTYEQYF. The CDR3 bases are TGCGCCAGCAGCTTGGGTAGCGGGAGTGGCCCCACCTACGAGCAGTACTTC.

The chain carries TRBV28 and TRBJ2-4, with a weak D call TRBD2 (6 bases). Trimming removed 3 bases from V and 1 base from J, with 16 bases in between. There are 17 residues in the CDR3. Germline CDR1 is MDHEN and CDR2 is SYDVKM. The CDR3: CASSLEGRAVAKNIQYF. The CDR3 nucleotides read TGTGCCAGCAGTTTGGAGGGGCGTGCAGTTGCCAAAAACATTCAGTACTTC.

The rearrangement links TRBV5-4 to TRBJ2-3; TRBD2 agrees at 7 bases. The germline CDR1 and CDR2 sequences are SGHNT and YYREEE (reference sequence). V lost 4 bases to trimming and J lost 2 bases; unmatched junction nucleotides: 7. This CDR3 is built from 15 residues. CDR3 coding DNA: TGTGCCAGCAGCCTAAAGCGGGGTAACACAGATACGCAGTATTTT. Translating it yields CASSLKRGNTDTQYF.

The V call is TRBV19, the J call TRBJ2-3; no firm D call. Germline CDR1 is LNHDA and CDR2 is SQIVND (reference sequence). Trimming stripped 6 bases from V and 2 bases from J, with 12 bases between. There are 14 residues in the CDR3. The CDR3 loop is CASRVRGHTDTQYF. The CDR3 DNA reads TGTGCCAGTAGGGTCCGTGGGCACACAGATACGCAGTATTTT.

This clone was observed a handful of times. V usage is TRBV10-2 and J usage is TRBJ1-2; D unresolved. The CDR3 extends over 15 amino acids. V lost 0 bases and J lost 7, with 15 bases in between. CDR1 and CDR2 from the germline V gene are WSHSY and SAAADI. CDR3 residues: CASSESFSPRGGYTF. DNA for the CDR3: TGCGCCAGCAGTGAGTCGTTTAGTCCCCGGGGTGGCTACACCTTC.

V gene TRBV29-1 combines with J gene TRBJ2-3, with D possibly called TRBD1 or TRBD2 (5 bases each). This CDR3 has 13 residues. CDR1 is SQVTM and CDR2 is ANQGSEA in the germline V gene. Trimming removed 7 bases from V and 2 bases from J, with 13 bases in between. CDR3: CSATRGNTDTQYF. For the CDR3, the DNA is TGCAGCGCAACCCGGGGCAACACAGATACGCAGTATTTT.

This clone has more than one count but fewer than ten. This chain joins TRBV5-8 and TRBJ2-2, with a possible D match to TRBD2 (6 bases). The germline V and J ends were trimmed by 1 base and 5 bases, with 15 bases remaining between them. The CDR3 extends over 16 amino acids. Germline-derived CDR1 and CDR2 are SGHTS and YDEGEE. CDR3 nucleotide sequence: TGTGCCAGCAGCTTGCCCGATGGAGGGGAGACCGGGGAGCTGTTTTTT. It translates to CASSLPDGGETGELFF.